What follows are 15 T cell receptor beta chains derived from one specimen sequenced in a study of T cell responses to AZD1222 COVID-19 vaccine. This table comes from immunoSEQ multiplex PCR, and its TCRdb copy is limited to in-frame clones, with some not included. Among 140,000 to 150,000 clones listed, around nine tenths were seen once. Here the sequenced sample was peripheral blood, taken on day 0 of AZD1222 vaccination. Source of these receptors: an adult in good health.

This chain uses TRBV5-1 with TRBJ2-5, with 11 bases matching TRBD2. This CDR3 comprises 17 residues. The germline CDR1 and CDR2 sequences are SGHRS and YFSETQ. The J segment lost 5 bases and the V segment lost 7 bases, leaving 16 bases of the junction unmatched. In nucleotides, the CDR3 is TGCGCCAGCGGGCCCCGGGGACTAGCGGATTATGAGGAGACCCAGTACTTC. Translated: CASGPRGLADYEETQYF.

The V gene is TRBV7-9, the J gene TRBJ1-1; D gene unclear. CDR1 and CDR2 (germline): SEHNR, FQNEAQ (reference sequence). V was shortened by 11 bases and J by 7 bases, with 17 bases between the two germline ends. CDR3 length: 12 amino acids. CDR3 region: CAYNGPGSEAFF. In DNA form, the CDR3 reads TGTGCCTACAACGGGCCGGGCAGTGAAGCTTTCTTT.

CDR3 loop: CASSLGGPSSYNSPLHF. The CDR3 DNA reads TGTGCCAGCAGCCTAGGGGGCCCGAGCTCCTATAATTCACCCCTCCACTTT. The J gene is TRBJ1-6, the V gene TRBV5-6, with 7 bases that match TRBD1. This CDR3 has 17 amino acids. The germline V gene encodes CDR1 SGHDT and CDR2 YYEEEE. V shed 4 bases and J 0 bases; nucleotides not matched to a gene: 7.

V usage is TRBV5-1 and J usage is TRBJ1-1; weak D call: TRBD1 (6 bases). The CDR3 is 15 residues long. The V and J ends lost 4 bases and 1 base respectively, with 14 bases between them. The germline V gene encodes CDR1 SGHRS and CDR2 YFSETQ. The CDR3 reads CASSVDGQPNTEAFF. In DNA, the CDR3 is TGCGCCAGCAGCGTAGACGGACAGCCGAACACTGAAGCTTTCTTT.

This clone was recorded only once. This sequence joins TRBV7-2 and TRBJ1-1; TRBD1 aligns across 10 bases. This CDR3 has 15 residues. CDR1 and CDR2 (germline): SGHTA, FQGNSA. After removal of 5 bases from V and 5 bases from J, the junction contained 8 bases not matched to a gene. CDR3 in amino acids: CASSPWTGGSTEAFF. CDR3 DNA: TGTGCCAGCAGCCCCTGGACAGGGGGGAGTACTGAAGCTTTCTTT.

The DNA for the CDR3 is TGCGCCAGCAGCTTGGTAACAGCCTCTAGCACAGATACGCAGTATTTT. Translating it yields CASSLVTASSTDTQYF. The gene calls are TRBV5-1 and TRBJ2-3; D remains unclear. The V gene's germline CDR1 is SGHRS and CDR2 YFSETQ. V lost 0 bases and J lost 0, with 11 bases in between. The CDR3 contains 16 residues.

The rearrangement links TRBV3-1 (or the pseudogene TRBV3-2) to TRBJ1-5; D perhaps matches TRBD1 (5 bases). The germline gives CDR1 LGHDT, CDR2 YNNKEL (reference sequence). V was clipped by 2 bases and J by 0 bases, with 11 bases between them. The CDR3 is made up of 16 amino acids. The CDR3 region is CASSQTGANSNQPQHF. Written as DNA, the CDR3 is TGTGCCAGCAGCCAAACCGGGGCCAATAGCAATCAGCCCCAGCATTTT.

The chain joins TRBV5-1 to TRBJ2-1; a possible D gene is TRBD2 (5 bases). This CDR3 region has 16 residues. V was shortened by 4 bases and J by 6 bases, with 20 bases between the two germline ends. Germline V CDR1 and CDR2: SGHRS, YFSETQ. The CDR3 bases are TGCGCCAGCAGCCGGGGATCGTGGGAAAGGGTCAATGAGCAGTTCTTC. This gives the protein CASSRGSWERVNEQFF.

CDR3 coding DNA: TGTGCCAGCAGGCCGGGACTAGGGAGATCCTACGAGCAGTACTTC. It is translated as CASRPGLGRSYEQYF. The chain carries TRBV7-9 and TRBJ2-7; 8 bases are shared with TRBD2. Germline lookup yields CDR1 SEHNR and CDR2 FQNEAQ (reference sequence). V lost 6 bases to trimming and J lost 1 base; unmatched junction nucleotides: 8. The CDR3 spans 15 residues.

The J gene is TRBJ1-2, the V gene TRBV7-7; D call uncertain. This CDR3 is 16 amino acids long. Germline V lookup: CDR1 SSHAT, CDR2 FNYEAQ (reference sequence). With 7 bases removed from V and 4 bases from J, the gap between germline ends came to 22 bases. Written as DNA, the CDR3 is TGTGCCAGCACCGTAAACACTCGGGAGGTTTTCTATGGCTACACCTTC. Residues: CASTVNTREVFYGYTF.

The CDR3 region is CASSPTGGDQPQHF. The DNA of the CDR3 is TGTGCCAGCAGCCCGACGGGGGGGGATCAGCCCCAGCATTTT. The chain recombines TRBV6-5 with TRBJ1-5; TRBD1 might be the D (5 bases). The CDR3 loop spans 14 amino acids. V was clipped by 6 bases and J by 5 bases, with 14 bases between them. Germline V gene lookup returns CDR1 MNHEY and CDR2 SVGAGI.

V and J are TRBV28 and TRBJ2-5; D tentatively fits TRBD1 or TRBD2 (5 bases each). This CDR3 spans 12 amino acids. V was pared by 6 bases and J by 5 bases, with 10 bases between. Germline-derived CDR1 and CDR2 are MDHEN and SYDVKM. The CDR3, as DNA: TGTGCCAGCAGGGGGGATCGGGAGACCCAGTACTTC. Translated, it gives CASRGDRETQYF.

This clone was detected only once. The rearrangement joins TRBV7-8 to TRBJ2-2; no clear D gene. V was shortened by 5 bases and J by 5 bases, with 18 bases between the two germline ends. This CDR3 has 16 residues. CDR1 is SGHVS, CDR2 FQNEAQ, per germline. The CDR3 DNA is TGTGCCAGCAGCCCCCGACCGGTGGTTCGTACCGGGGAGCTGTTTTTT. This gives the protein CASSPRPVVRTGELFF.

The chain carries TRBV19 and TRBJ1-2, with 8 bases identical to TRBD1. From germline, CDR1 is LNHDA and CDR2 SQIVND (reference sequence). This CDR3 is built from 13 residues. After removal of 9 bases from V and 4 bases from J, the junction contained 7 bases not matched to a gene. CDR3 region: CASRQGPAYGYTF. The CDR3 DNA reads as TGTGCCAGCAGACAGGGGCCGGCCTATGGCTACACCTTC.

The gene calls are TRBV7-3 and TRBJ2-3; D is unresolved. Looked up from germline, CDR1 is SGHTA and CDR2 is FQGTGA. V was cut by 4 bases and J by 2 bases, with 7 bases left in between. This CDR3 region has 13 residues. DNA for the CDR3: TGTGCCAGCAGCTCCCCTGACACAGATACGCAGTATTTT. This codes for CASSSPDTDTQYF.